This TCR beta chain is drawn from a study of graft-versus-host responses after intestinal transplantation. Looking at the study overall: Transplantation in recipients was multivisceral, liver-intestinal, or isolated intestinal. Each recipient received anti-thymocyte globulin induction, then tacrolimus and steroids for about 3 years.

Germline trimming cut 3 bases from V and 9 bases from J; bases unmatched to any gene: 16. This CDR3 spans 15 amino acids. CDR1 and CDR2 (germline): SQVTM, ANQGSEA. Concerning this clone: Antigen unknown.

Study outcomes and limitations: Recipient marrow showed GvH clones, some seen first in ileum or blood. Levels of circulating GvH clones at their peak were associated with early post-transplant HvG declines.

Measured with immunoSEQ multiplex PCR; TCRdb has only the in-frame clones, and not every one. The sample has approximately 33,000 clones, about 86% seen once; the top ten hold roughly 19%. Sequencing was performed on unstimulated CD8+ T cells sorted from spleen or lymph node cells, taken before intestinal transplant. The chain couples TRBV29-1 to TRBJ2-5, with TRBD2 matching over 7 bases. This sequence was found in a human donor who received an intestinal transplant. The CDR3 DNA reads TGCAGCGTTGAGTCGGCGACTAGTGGCCGGGGGGCCCAGTACTTC. This gives the protein CSVESATSGRGAQYF.